The 19 T cell receptor beta chains presented below share a single source sample, sequenced in a study of CD8+CD57+ T cells in acquired aplastic anemia. Genomic DNA acted as the template from which TCR beta VDJ combination and CDR3 sequence profiling were carried out. MiXCR was run by TCRdb on the reads, yielding one entry per CDR3 protein. The sample yields 100,000 to 150,000 distinct CDR3 sequences, roughly two fifths seen once. Source material: sorted CD4+, CD8+, or CD8+CD57+ T cells (not recorded which) from PBMCs. These receptors were collected from a human donor in good health, serving as a control.

This clonotype appeared many times. The chain links TRBV7-9 to TRBJ2-1, with D possibly TRBD2 on 5 matching bases. Germline V gene lookup returns CDR1 SEHNR and CDR2 FQNEAQ (reference sequence). The CDR3 totals 12 residues. Trimming took 0 bases from V and 15 from J, leaving 12 bases between them. CDR3 bases: TGTGCCAGCAGCTTAGCGGAGGCAGAAGGGTTCTTC. Its protein is CASSLAEAEGFF.

This clonotype was seen ten or more times. The V call is TRBV12-5, the J call TRBJ2-7; 7 nucleotides align to TRBD1. Germline V gene lookup returns CDR1 LGHNT and CDR2 FRNRAP. J lost 3 bases, V lost 5 bases, and 1 base had no gene match. The CDR3 has 12 residues. CDR3 in DNA: TGTGCTAGTGGTCGGGACAGCTACGAGCAGTACTTC. Translation gives CASGRDSYEQYF. Full variable domain (remainder filled in from reference TRBV12-5 and TRBJ2-7): DARVTQTPRHKVTEMGQEVTMRCQPILGHNTVFWYRQTMMQGLELLAYFRNRAPLDDSGMPKDRFSAEMPDATLATLKIQPSEPRDSAVYFCASGRDSYEQYFGPGTRLTVT.

This clonotype appeared many times. J is TRBJ1-1 and V is TRBV19; D is possibly TRBD1 (6 bases). Germline lookup yields CDR1 LNHDA and CDR2 SQIVND (reference sequence). V was clipped by 9 bases and J by 1 base, with 12 bases between them. The CDR3 is 13 residues long. The CDR3 loop is CASTDRWNTEAFF. Here the CDR3 DNA reads TGTGCCAGCACGGACAGATGGAACACTGAAGCTTTCTTT.

This chain links TRBV11-2 with TRBJ2-7, with 9 nucleotides matching TRBD1. V lost 1 base to trimming and J lost 3 bases; unmatched junction nucleotides: 13. This CDR3 has 18 amino acids. From germline, CDR1 is SGHAT and CDR2 FQNNGV. This CDR3 is CASSLGGQGQVWVYEQYF. The CDR3 DNA is TGTGCCAGCAGCTTAGGGGGACAGGGTCAGGTGTGGGTCTACGAGCAGTACTTC.

This clonotype occurred many times. This chain uses TRBV15 with TRBJ1-2; no definite D call. CDR1 and CDR2 (germline): LNHNV, YYDKDF (reference sequence). The CDR3 covers 11 residues. The V end lost 5 bases, the J end lost 5 bases, and 6 bases lay between the germline ends. The CDR3 coding sequence is TGTGCCACCAGCCCGGGGTATGGCTACACCTTC. As protein: CATSPGYGYTF.

In this sample, this clonotype turned up many times. V gene TRBV3-1 combines with J gene TRBJ2-7; 9 nucleotides line up with TRBD2. Losses at the gene ends were 4 bases for V and 3 bases for J; bases not matched to a gene: 4. CDR1 LGHDT and CDR2 YNNKEL come from the germline V gene (reference sequence). The CDR3 covers 14 residues. CDR3 region: CASSLAGELYEQYF. The CDR3 nucleotides read TGTGCCAGCAGCCTAGCGGGGGAACTCTACGAGCAGTACTTC.

This clonotype has a count of ten or more. The chain carries TRBV15 and TRBJ2-1; D is perhaps TRBD1 (5 bases). Germline V gives CDR1 LNHNV, CDR2 YYDKDF (reference sequence). Trimming left V 9 bases short and J 0 bases short, with 18 bases between. This CDR3 comprises 16 residues. Here the CDR3 reads CATNGGRGISYNEQFF. The CDR3 DNA reads TGTGCCACTAACGGTGGTAGGGGAATCTCCTACAATGAGCAGTTCTTC.

This clonotype was recorded at least ten times. The chain couples TRBV6-1 to TRBJ1-1; D gene ambiguous. The CDR3 sequence is 14 residues long. V lost 1 base and J lost 0, with 6 bases in between. Germline V gene sequence: CDR1 MNHNS, CDR2 SASEGT. CDR3 sequence (DNA): TGTGCCAGCAGTGAAGGGGGTCTGAACACTGAAGCTTTCTTT. It encodes CASSEGGLNTEAFF.

This clonotype was observed many times. The chain recombines TRBV7-2 with TRBJ2-2, with a tentative D call TRBD2 (6 bases). Looked up from germline, CDR1 is SGHTA and CDR2 is FQGNSA. V lost 5 bases to trimming and J lost 7 bases, with 11 bases between them. This CDR3 is built from 13 residues. Written as DNA, the CDR3 is TGTGCCAGCAGCCCGGTAGCGGTCGGGGAGCTGTTTTTT. Its protein is CASSPVAVGELFF.

This chain joins TRBV25-1 and TRBJ2-7; TRBD1 or TRBD2 may be the D gene (5 bases each). V was pared by 5 bases and J by 2 bases, with 13 bases between. Germline values: CDR1 MGHDK, CDR2 SYGVNS. This CDR3 comprises 14 residues. CDR3 amino acids: CASSLLGEPYEQYF. CDR3 bases: TGTGCCAGCAGTTTACTGGGGGAGCCCTACGAGCAGTACTTC.

The chain joins TRBV3-1 to TRBJ1-1; 7 positions match TRBD1. V shed 7 bases, J shed 8 bases, and the junction held 7 bases outside the gene matches. Germline-derived CDR1 and CDR2 are LGHDT and YNNKEL (reference sequence). This CDR3 is 12 amino acids long. CDR3 sequence (DNA): TGTGCCAGCATTTCAGGGGGTGGAGAAGCTTTCTTT. Translation: CASISGGGEAFF.

In this sample, this clonotype turned up a few times. The genes are TRBV25-1 and TRBJ2-3; the match to TRBD2 covers 9 bases. The germline V gene encodes CDR1 MGHDK and CDR2 SYGVNS. J lost 6 bases, V lost 3 bases, and 4 bases had no gene match. CDR3 length: 14 amino acids. The CDR3 sequence is CASSDLSGGDTQYF. Here the CDR3 DNA reads TGTGCCAGCAGTGACCTTAGCGGGGGCGATACGCAGTATTTT.

Turning to this clonotype: A much bigger clone sits one base away, suggesting this may be a read error. As the CDR3 is not closed by the conserved phenylalanine or tryptophan, this likely results from a read error. The rearrangement joins TRBV19 to TRBJ2-3, with TRBD1 identical over 10 bases. This CDR3 has 16 amino acids. J was trimmed by 5 bases and V by 4 bases; bases with no gene match: 9. Germline V lookup: CDR1 LNHDA, CDR2 SQIVND (reference sequence). The CDR3 sequence is CASSRGDRGLLDTQYL. CDR3 nucleotide sequence: TGTGCCAGTAGTAGGGGCGACAGGGGGCTTTTAGATACGCAGTATCTT.

This clonotype occurred a few times. The CDR3: CSVERQGAYYGYTF. The CDR3, as DNA: TGCAGCGTGGAAAGACAGGGGGCTTACTATGGCTACACCTTC. The V gene is TRBV29-1, the J gene TRBJ1-2; 10 bases match TRBD1. Trimming removed 6 bases from V and 3 bases from J; junction bases left unmatched: 7. CDR1 and CDR2 (germline): SQVTM, ANQGSEA. The CDR3 is 14 amino acids.

CDR3 amino acids: CATSDIAGHNEQFF. The DNA for the CDR3 is TGTGCCACCAGTGATATAGCTGGACACAATGAGCAGTTCTTC. The chain links TRBV15 to TRBJ2-1, with D uncertain. The CDR3 extends over 14 amino acids. CDR1 is LNHNV and CDR2 is YYDKDF in the germline V gene (reference sequence). The V end was cut by 6 bases, the J end by 5 bases, with 14 bases between.

The chain employs TRBV20-1 and TRBJ1-1; D may be TRBD1 (6 bases). The CDR3 covers 10 residues. Trimming removed 5 bases at V and 7 bases at J, with 8 bases between. Germline V lookup: CDR1 DFQATT, CDR2 SNEGSKA (reference sequence). CDR3 bases: TGCAGTGCTGCAGGGGATGAAGCTTTCTTT. Protein sequence: CSAAGDEAFF.

The V gene is TRBV13, the J gene TRBJ2-3; D may be TRBD2 (6 bases). Trimming shortened V by 3 bases and J by 1 base, and 8 bases separated the two germline ends. CDR1 is PRHDT and CDR2 is FYEKMQ in the germline V gene (reference sequence). The CDR3 contains 14 residues. The CDR3 spells CASSFPSGTDTQYF. The CDR3 nucleotides are TGTGCCAGCAGCTTCCCTAGCGGCACAGATACGCAGTATTTT. Drawing the rest from reference TRBV13 and TRBJ2-3, the complete variable domain is AAGVIQSPRHLIKEKRETATLKCYPIPRHDTVYWYQQGPGQDPQFLISFYEKMQSDKGSIPDRFSAQQFSDYHSELNMSSLELGDSALYFCASSFPSGTDTQYFGPGTRLTVL.

This clonotype was counted between two and nine times. A read error is possible here, since a much larger clone lies one base away. Here the CDR3 reads CASRRTGENTGAFF. CDR3 coding DNA: TGCGCCAGCAGACGGACAGGGGAGAACACTGGAGCTTTCTTT. The V and J genes are TRBV5-1 and TRBJ1-1, with 9 bases identical to TRBD1. Germline loops: CDR1 SGHRS, CDR2 YFSETQ. The CDR3 is 14 residues long. Variable domain in full (rest from reference TRBV5-1 and TRBJ1-1): KAGVTQTPRYLIKTRGQQVTLSCSPISGHRSVSWYQQTPGQGLQFLFEYFSETQRNKGNFPGRFSGRQFSNSRSEMNVSTLELGDSALYLCASRRTGENTGAFFGQGTRLTVV.

The CDR3 DNA follows: TGTGCCACCAGCAGGGGCAATCAAGGTGGCGAGCAGTACTTC. Residues: CATSRGNQGGEQYF. The chain employs TRBV15 and TRBJ2-7; unclear D gene. The length of the CDR3 is 14 residues. V was pared by 3 bases and J by 6 bases, with 15 bases between. Germline V CDR1 and CDR2: LNHNV, YYDKDF (reference sequence).